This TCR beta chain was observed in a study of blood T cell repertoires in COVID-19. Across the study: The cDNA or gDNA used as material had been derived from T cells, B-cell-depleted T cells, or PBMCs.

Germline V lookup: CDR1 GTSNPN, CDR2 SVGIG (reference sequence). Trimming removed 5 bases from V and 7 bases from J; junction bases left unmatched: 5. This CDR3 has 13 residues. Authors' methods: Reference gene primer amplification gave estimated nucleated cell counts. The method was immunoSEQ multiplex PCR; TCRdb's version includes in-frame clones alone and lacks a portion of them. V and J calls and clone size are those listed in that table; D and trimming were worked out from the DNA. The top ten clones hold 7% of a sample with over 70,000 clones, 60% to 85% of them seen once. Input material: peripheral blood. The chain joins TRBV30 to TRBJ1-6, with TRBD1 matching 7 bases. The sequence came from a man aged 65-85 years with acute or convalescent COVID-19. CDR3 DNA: TGTGCCTGGCAGGGGGGCTCCAATTCACCCCTCCACTTT. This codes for CAWQGGSNSPLHF.